The rows below give T cell receptor beta chains drawn from one sample of a study of read filtering for tumor transcriptome and immune sequencing. TCRdb reprocessed the reads via MiXCR and lists one record per CDR3 protein. The sample lists some 62,000 distinct CDR3 sequences; approximately 15% were seen once. The sample was a population of CD138-negative cells sorted from bone marrow. These receptors came from a donor aged 40 or older with multiple myeloma. Both conserved end residues are part of each CDR3. Each record gives: CDR3 DNA, CDR3 protein, D gene, clone size, V gene, J gene. D genes are given only for firm matches. Only part of the rows carry a size: once, few, many, or a class if the clone is expanded.

TGTGCCAGCATTCCACAGGGAGGCTCCTGCGAGCAGTACTTC	CASIPQGGSCEQYF	.	few	TRBV6-6	TRBJ2-7
TGTGCCAGCAGCTTCAGGGGAGCCTATGGCTACACCTTC	CASSFRGAYGYTF	.	.	TRBV14	TRBJ1-2
TGTGCCAGCTCACCACCGAGGAGGAGGGGTTACCAAGAGACCCAGTACTTC	CASSPPRRRGYQETQYF	.	.	TRBV18	TRBJ2-5
TGCAGCGTCGGACAAACACAAGAGACCCAGTACTTC	CSVGQTQETQYF	.	.	TRBV29-1	TRBJ2-5
TGTGCCAGCAGCCAAGAGTGGCAGGGAGTCACTGAAGCTTTCTTT	CASSQEWQGVTEAFF	.	many	TRBV3-1	TRBJ1-1
TGCAGTGCTAGAGTGAGGGGTCTGGGGTACAGGGAAGCTTTCTTT	CSARVRGLGYREAFF	.	many	TRBV20-1	TRBJ1-1
TGTGCCAGCAAAGGTCTTGAGGAAGCTTTCTTT	CASKGLEEAFF	.	many	TRBV7-8	TRBJ1-1
TGTGCCAGCAGCGTATCGGCCTACGAGCAGTACTTC	CASSVSAYEQYF	.	few	TRBV28	TRBJ2-7
TGTGCCAGCAGTTACCACCGGGGGGACACTGAAGCTTTCTTT	CASSYHRGDTEAFF	.	many	TRBV6-2/TRBV6-3	TRBJ1-1
TGCAGCGTTGAAGCCCGGGACGGAAGCACAGATACGCAGTATTTT	CSVEARDGSTDTQYF	.	many	TRBV29-1	TRBJ2-3
TGTGCCACCAGTGATTTGCAAGGGGACCAAGAGACCCAGTACTTC	CATSDLQGDQETQYF	.	many	TRBV24-1	TRBJ2-5
TGTGCCAGCAGCACTCCGGGACAGGGGAATGAAAAACTGTTTTTT	CASSTPGQGNEKLFF	TRBD1	many	TRBV9	TRBJ1-4
TGTGCCAGCAGTGGGGGACAGGGTTACTACGAGCAGTACTTC	CASSGGQGYYEQYF	TRBD1	many	TRBV6-5	TRBJ2-7
TGTGCCAGCAGTTCGCGGGATAGGAACACTGAAGCTTTCTTT	CASSSRDRNTEAFF	.	.	TRBV28	TRBJ1-1
TGTGCCAGCAGCTTAGGCGCGGGGCTAGCGGGAGGGCCGAACGGCGAGCAGTACTTC	CASSLGAGLAGGPNGEQYF	TRBD2	many	TRBV7-9	TRBJ2-7